This T cell receptor beta chain originates from a study of T cells in Graves' hyperthyroidism and ophthalmopathy. Overall study findings and caveats: The blood repertoire included most of the expanded thyroid clonotypes above 0.001.

Patients having uncontrolled infection, another autoimmune disease, pregnancy or lactation were not included. The CDR3 extends over 14 amino acids. CDR1 and CDR2 (germline): MNHEY, SMNVEV (reference sequence). The germline V and J ends were trimmed by 5 bases and 2 bases, with 12 bases remaining between them. Amplified TCR beta CDR3 regions came from RNA transcripts. First-round RT-PCR with HTBI primers amplified the TCR CDR3 region. TCRdb re-called the multiplex PCR reads with MiXCR, one entry per CDR3 protein. The table includes 550,000 to 700,000 distinct CDR3 sequences, about 14% detected once. For this clonotype: Antigen: not known.

This sequence originates from a woman aged 40 to 50 with Graves' ophthalmopathy. The sequenced material came from blood. V is TRBV27 and J is TRBJ1-2; tentatively, D is TRBD1 (5 bases). The CDR3 spells CASSLRGANYGYTF. In DNA, the CDR3 is TGTGCCAGCAGTCTTAGGGGCGCGAACTATGGCTACACCTTC.